These 28 T cell receptor beta chains originate from one sample sequenced in a study of OX40 agonist ivuxolimab in advanced cancers. The method was the immunoSEQ multiplex PCR assay. TCRdb's version of the immuneACCESS table is confined to in-frame rearrangements and falls short of the full clone set. An unresolved V gene accounts for under half of the shortfall where checked; the remainder is of unknown origin. This sample comprises 20,000 to 25,000 clones, roughly 80% of them detected only once. The ten biggest clones cover over 20% of the sample. The sequences come from CD4+ or CD8+ T cells sorted from blood, collected in a trial of the OX40 agonist ivuxolimab. The source of these receptors is an adult with an advanced solid tumor such as melanoma, head and neck, liver or kidney cancer.

This chain connects TRBV5-1 to TRBJ2-7; the D gene is possibly TRBD2 (6 bases). V lost 7 bases and J 6 bases, leaving 14 bases between the germline ends. This CDR3 has 12 amino acids. CDR1 and CDR2 from the germline V gene are SGHRS and YFSETQ. The CDR3 reads CASRRDSREQYF. DNA of the CDR3: TGCGCCAGCCGCAGGGACTCGCGCGAGCAGTACTTC. The full variable domain, rest sourced from reference TRBV5-1 and TRBJ2-7, is KAGVTQTPRYLIKTRGQQVTLSCSPISGHRSVSWYQQTPGQGLQFLFEYFSETQRNKGNFPGRFSGRQFSNSRSEMNVSTLELGDSALYLCASRRDSREQYFGPGTRLTVT.

The V and J genes are TRBV5-5 and TRBJ2-7; TRBD2 is a possible D gene (5 bases). The CDR3 totals 13 residues. V lost 4 bases and J 6 bases, leaving 14 bases between the germline ends. CDR1 and CDR2 from the germline V gene are SGHKS and YYEKEE (reference sequence). The CDR3 loop reads CASSAIGEFEQYF. The DNA for the CDR3 is TGTGCCAGCAGCGCGATCGGGGAGTTCGAGCAGTACTTC.

This CDR3 is CASSEYSDFPGAQHF. The CDR3 DNA reads as TGTGCCAGCAGTGAATATAGTGACTTCCCAGGGGCCCAGCATTTT. J is TRBJ1-5 and V is TRBV2; a possible D gene is TRBD1 (6 bases). Germline lookup yields CDR1 SNHLY and CDR2 FYNNEI. V was cut by 2 bases and J by 11 bases, with 19 bases left in between. This CDR3 is built from 15 residues.

The genes are TRBV19 and TRBJ2-7, with no clear D. Trimming took off 1 base at V and 6 bases at J, with 10 bases between the two ends. The CDR3 covers 13 residues. Germline CDR1 reads LNHDA; CDR2 reads SQIVND (reference sequence). CDR3 nucleotides: TGTGCCAGTAGTATAGGGCAGGCGTCCGAGCAGTACTTC. It specifies CASSIGQASEQYF.

The rearrangement joins TRBV6-1 to TRBJ2-1, with D possibly being TRBD2 (5 bases). CDR1 and CDR2 (germline): MNHNS, SASEGT. With 7 bases removed from V and 9 bases from J, the gap between germline ends came to 19 bases. The CDR3 sequence is 14 residues long. The CDR3 loop is CASIPWLAFSEQFF. CDR3 in DNA: TGTGCCAGCATCCCTTGGCTAGCCTTTAGTGAGCAGTTCTTC.

V and J are TRBV27 and TRBJ2-5, with 8 bases fitting TRBD2. Per the germline V gene, CDR1 is MNHEY and CDR2 is SMNVEV (reference sequence). This CDR3 comprises 17 residues. V was clipped by 7 bases and J by 6 bases; unmatched bases: 19. CDR3 DNA: TGTGCCAGCACCTACTCCCAGGAGGGCGGGAGGAGGAAGACCCAGTACTTC. Amino acid sequence: CASTYSQEGGRRKTQYF.

This clone has a count of ten or more. This rearrangement joins TRBV5-8 to TRBJ1-5; D perhaps matches TRBD1 (5 bases). V lost 0 bases, J lost 1 base, and 8 bases lay in between. The CDR3 is 15 amino acids. CDR1 SGHTS and CDR2 YDEGEE come from the germline V gene. The CDR3 sequence is CASSLGGESNQPQHF. The DNA for the CDR3 is TGTGCCAGCAGCTTGGGGGGGGAAAGCAATCAGCCCCAGCATTTT. Complete variable domain (other parts from reference TRBV5-8 and TRBJ1-5): EAGVTQSPTHLIKTRGQQATLRCSPISGHTSVYWYQQALGLGLQFLLWYDEGEERNRGNFPPRFSGRQFPNYSSELNVNALELEDSALYLCASSLGGESNQPQHFGDGTRLSIL.

The chain employs TRBV28 and TRBJ1-1; TRBD1 might be the D (5 bases). Trimming stripped 4 bases from V and 1 base from J, with 10 bases between. CDR1 is MDHEN, CDR2 SYDVKM, per germline. The CDR3 runs to 14 residues. For the CDR3, the DNA is TGTGCCAGCAGTTACGGGACGGCGAACACTGAAGCTTTCTTT. It is translated as CASSYGTANTEAFF.

The V gene is TRBV5-1, the J gene TRBJ1-1, with D possibly TRBD1 on 6 matching bases. The germline gives CDR1 SGHRS, CDR2 YFSETQ. This CDR3 has 14 amino acids. Trimming left V 4 bases short and J 4 bases short, with 14 bases between. In DNA form, the CDR3 reads TGCGCCAGCAGCGACACAGGGACCGGCACTGAAGCTTTCTTT. This codes for CASSDTGTGTEAFF.

The CDR3 protein is CASSSLDGAGEQFF. As DNA, the CDR3 is TGTGCCAGCAGCTCGTTGGACGGGGCCGGTGAGCAGTTCTTC. V and J are TRBV5-4 and TRBJ2-1; D is possibly TRBD1 or TRBD2 (5 bases each). CDR3 length equals 14 residues. Germline CDR1 and CDR2: SGHNT and YYREEE (reference sequence). Trimming cost V 3 bases and J 9 bases, with 16 bases left between them.

The rearrangement uses TRBV7-3 and TRBJ2-1; D is possibly TRBD1 or TRBD2 (6 bases each). This CDR3 spans 16 amino acids. Trimming took 6 bases from V and 0 from J, leaving 15 bases between them. Germline assignment: CDR1 SGHTA and CDR2 FQGTGA. For the CDR3, the DNA is TGTGCCAGCAGTCCGATAGGAGGGGGCTCCTACAATGAGCAGTTCTTC. Its protein product is CASSPIGGGSYNEQFF. Full variable domain (missing parts from reference TRBV7-3 and TRBJ2-1): GAGVSQTPSNKVTEKGKYVELRCDPISGHTALYWYRQSLGQGPEFLIYFQGTGAADDSGLPNDRFFAVRPEGSVSTLKIQRTERGDSAVYLCASSPIGGGSYNEQFFGPGTRLTVL.

This clone was detected once. The chain is built from TRBV15 and TRBJ2-5; D possibly corresponds to TRBD2 (6 bases). Germline V gene sequence: CDR1 LNHNV, CDR2 YYDKDF (reference sequence). The V end lost 5 bases, the J end lost 5 bases, and 9 bases lay between the germline ends. The CDR3 spans 12 residues. CDR3 DNA sequence: TGTGCCACCAGCGCAGGGAGGGAGACCCAGTACTTC. Encoded protein: CATSAGRETQYF.

The gene calls are TRBV11-2 and TRBJ2-7, with 10 bases identical to TRBD1. Unmatched junction bases numbered 13, after V lost 4 bases and J lost 7 bases. The CDR3 length is 16 residues. Germline V gene sequence: CDR1 SGHAT, CDR2 FQNNGV. The CDR3 nucleotides are TGTGCCAGCAGCTGGCGTCCGGGACAGGGGATTGAAGAGCAGTACTTC. Amino acids: CASSWRPGQGIEEQYF.

The V and J genes are TRBV10-3 and TRBJ2-7, with D possibly being TRBD1 or TRBD2 (5 bases each). The V gene lost 8 bases and the J gene lost 2 bases, with 13 bases spanning the gap. The CDR3 loop spans 13 amino acids. Germline values: CDR1 ENHRY, CDR2 SYGVKD. In DNA form, the CDR3 reads TGTGCCATCTTTCGGGACGGGACCTACGAGCAGTACTTC. Translated, it gives CAIFRDGTYEQYF.

The gene calls are TRBV7-8 and TRBJ2-7; D may be TRBD1 (6 bases). The V end was cut by 4 bases, the J end by 2 bases, with 15 bases between. The CDR3 contains 15 residues. Germline CDR1 and CDR2: SGHVS and FQNEAQ. DNA for the CDR3: TGTGCCAGCAGCTCCTTCCAGGGGCCCGCCTACGAGCAGTACTTC. This translates into CASSSFQGPAYEQYF.

The V gene is TRBV27, the J gene TRBJ2-3; 8 bases are a match to TRBD2. Trimming cost V 5 bases and J 0 bases; bases outside gene matches: 7. There are 16 residues in the CDR3. Per the germline V gene, CDR1 is MNHEY and CDR2 is SMNVEV (reference sequence). CDR3 in amino acids: CASSIGTRASTDTQYF. For the CDR3, the DNA is TGTGCCAGCAGTATAGGGACTAGGGCTAGCACAGATACGCAGTATTTT.

The rearrangement uses TRBV6-4 and TRBJ2-3, with D unresolved. Trimming took 3 bases from V and 2 from J, leaving 6 bases between them. The CDR3 covers 13 residues. Germline V lookup: CDR1 MRHNA, CDR2 SNTAGT. CDR3 loop: CASSESSTDTQYF. CDR3 sequence (DNA): TGTGCCAGCAGTGAAAGCTCCACAGATACGCAGTATTTT.

This chain links TRBV18 with TRBJ1-1; the match to TRBD1 covers 9 bases. From germline, CDR1 is KGHSH and CDR2 LQKENI. The CDR3 totals 14 residues. The junction had 5 bases not matched to a gene; V was cut back by 4 bases and J by 5 bases. CDR3 in DNA: TGTGCCAGCTCACAGGGACAGGGAGGTACTGAAGCTTTCTTT. This codes for CASSQGQGGTEAFF.

The V call is TRBV11-1, the J call TRBJ2-5; the D gene could be TRBD1 or TRBD2 (5 bases each). This CDR3 has 13 residues. Between the trimmed V and J ends, which lost 6 bases and 4 bases, there was a span of 12 bases. Germline loops: CDR1 SGHAT, CDR2 FQDESV (reference sequence). The CDR3 DNA reads TGTGCCAGCAGTTCACCTGGGGGAGAGACCCAGTACTTC. This codes for CASSSPGGETQYF.

The chain links TRBV5-5 to TRBJ2-7, with TRBD2 as a possible D gene (5 bases). Trimming pared 2 bases from V and 0 bases from J, leaving 9 bases between. Per germline, CDR1 SGHKS and CDR2 YYEKEE (reference sequence). The CDR3 totals 14 residues. CDR3 region: CASSFPGNSYEQYF. The CDR3 coding sequence is TGTGCCAGCAGCTTCCCCGGGAACTCCTACGAGCAGTACTTC. Looking up the rest from reference TRBV5-5 and TRBJ2-7 gives the full variable domain: DAGVTQSPTHLIKTRGQQVTLRCSPISGHKSVSWYQQVLGQGPQFIFQYYEKEERGRGNFPDRFSARQFPNYSSELNVNALLLGDSALYLCASSFPGNSYEQYFGPGTRLTVT.

The chain is built from TRBV29-1 and TRBJ2-7, with 7 positions matching TRBD2. V gave up 6 bases and J gave up 3 bases; unmatched junction bases: 5. The germline gives CDR1 SQVTM, CDR2 ANQGSEA. The CDR3 loop spans 12 amino acids. CDR3 in amino acids: CSVTTGGYEQYF. The CDR3 DNA sequence: TGCAGCGTCACCACGGGGGGCTACGAGCAGTACTTC.

The chain has TRBV4-1 and TRBJ2-7; D is ambiguous. Germline V gene lookup returns CDR1 MGHRA and CDR2 YSYEKL. This CDR3 has 15 residues. The germline V and J ends were trimmed by 1 base and 0 bases, with 10 bases remaining between them. In nucleotides, the CDR3 is TGCGCCAGCAGCCAAGGTAAGGGAAACTCCTACGAGCAGTACTTC. Protein sequence: CASSQGKGNSYEQYF.

The chain combines TRBV7-2 with TRBJ2-7; tentatively, D is TRBD1 or TRBD2 (6 bases each). The germline V and J ends were trimmed by 3 bases and 4 bases, with 16 bases remaining between them. The germline V gene encodes CDR1 SGHTA and CDR2 FQGNSA. The CDR3 has 15 residues. The CDR3 reads CASSLGVGGGYEQYF. The CDR3 DNA follows: TGTGCCAGCAGCTTGGGAGTCGGAGGGGGGTACGAGCAGTACTTC.

This clone came up a few times. V and J are TRBV7-2 and TRBJ2-5, with D possibly being TRBD1 or TRBD2 (6 bases each). Germline V gene data show CDR1 as SGHTA and CDR2 as FQGNSA. The CDR3 spans 14 residues. V lost 2 bases to trimming and J lost 5 bases, with 12 bases between them. The CDR3: CASSLLGGRETQYF. Here the CDR3 DNA reads TGTGCCAGCAGCTTATTAGGGGGGCGGGAGACCCAGTACTTC.

The chain employs TRBV7-3 and TRBJ2-2, with unresolved D. There are 14 residues in the CDR3. Germline V gene sequence: CDR1 SGHTA, CDR2 FQGTGA. Trimming removed 0 bases at V and 6 bases at J, with 8 bases between. The CDR3 here is CASSLTVMAGELFF. The CDR3, as DNA: TGTGCCAGCAGCTTAACGGTGATGGCCGGGGAGCTGTTTTTT.

In its sample, this clone was seen once. The gene calls are TRBV4-1 and TRBJ1-5; no definite D call. In germline, CDR1 is MGHRA, CDR2 YSYEKL. This CDR3 has 16 amino acids. The V gene lost 3 bases and the J gene lost 2 bases, with 14 bases spanning the gap. The DNA of the CDR3 is TGCGCCAGCAGCCAGCCCGGTCAAACAGGCAATCAGCCCCAGCATTTT. Encoded protein: CASSQPGQTGNQPQHF.

The genes are TRBV29-1 and TRBJ2-7; 7 bases map to TRBD2. CDR1 and CDR2 (germline): SQVTM, ANQGSEA. Trimming at V came to 3 bases and at J to 0 bases, leaving 20 bases not matched to a gene. CDR3 size: 19 residues. The DNA for the CDR3 is TGCAGCGTTGATGGGTTCGGCAGGGAGGGGACTAAGAGCTCCTACGAGCAGTACTTC. Encoded protein: CSVDGFGREGTKSSYEQYF.

The CDR3 here is CASTIRDSQETQYF. CDR3 DNA sequence: TGTGCCAGCACCATAAGGGACAGTCAAGAGACCCAGTACTTC. This chain uses TRBV5-6 with TRBJ2-5; 7 bases fit TRBD1. V shed 6 bases, J shed 2 bases, and the junction held 7 bases outside the gene matches. The CDR3 spans 14 residues. The V gene's germline CDR1 is SGHDT and CDR2 YYEEEE.